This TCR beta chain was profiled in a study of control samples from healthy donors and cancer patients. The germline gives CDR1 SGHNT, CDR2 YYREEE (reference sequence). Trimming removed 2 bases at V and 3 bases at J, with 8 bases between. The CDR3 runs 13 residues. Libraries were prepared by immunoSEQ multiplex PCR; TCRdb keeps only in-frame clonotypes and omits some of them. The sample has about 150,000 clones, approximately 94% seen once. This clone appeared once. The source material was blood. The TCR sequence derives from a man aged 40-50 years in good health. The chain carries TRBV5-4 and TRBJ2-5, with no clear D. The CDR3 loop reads CASSFAVEETQYF. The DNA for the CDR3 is TGTGCCAGCAGCTTCGCGGTTGAAGAGACCCAGTACTTC.